What follows describes a single T cell receptor beta chain. V was clipped by 1 base and J by 5 bases, with 17 bases between them. CDR3 length: 16 amino acids. Germline CDR1 MGHRA, CDR2 YSYEKL. These data originate in a study of cytomegalovirus exposure and HLA in healthy donors. The PCR ran on 60 Vbeta and 13 Jbeta primers. Data came from immunoSEQ multiplex PCR; TCRdb stores just in-frame clones and leaves some out. Among 130,000 to 150,000 clones listed, about 82% were seen once. The sample taken for sequencing was PBMCs. This TCR was recovered from a man aged 25 to 45 in good health and CMV-seronegative. V is TRBV4-1 and J is TRBJ1-2; TRBD1 is a possible D gene (6 bases). The chain's CDR3 is CASSQGWQGIGYGYTF. In DNA, the CDR3 is TGCGCCAGCAGCCAAGGGTGGCAGGGGATAGGTTATGGCTACACCTTC.